A single T cell receptor (beta chain) is shown here with its context. TCRdb independently ran MiXCR on the 5' RACE reads; one entry per CDR3 protein. The sample includes 250,000 or so distinct CDR3 sequences, 8% to 11% of them seen just once. The data stem from a study of CD8 T cells in ankylosing spondylitis. The CDR3 is made up of 16 amino acids. V shed 0 bases and J shed 0 bases, with 9 bases lying between them. Per germline, CDR1 LGHNA and CDR2 YNFKEQ. V usage is TRBV4-2 and J usage is TRBJ1-3, with unresolved D. The sample comprised blood, either unsorted or a sorted T cell fraction (not recorded which). This TCR was sampled from a male donor with ankylosing spondylitis or in good health (not recorded which). The CDR3 DNA reads TGTGCCAGCAGCCAAGAGGCCCTTAACTCTGGAAACACCATATATTTT. It translates to CASSQEALNSGNTIYF.